Detailed here is one TCR beta chain. The data belong to a study of immune cell composition in non-small cell lung cancer. V lost 7 bases and J lost 9; bases outside the gene matches: 11. The germline CDR1 and CDR2 sequences are SEHNR and FQNEAQ (reference sequence). CDR3 length: 14 amino acids. Normal lung sampling was at least 3 cm from the tumour, as distant as possible. The assay was immunoSEQ multiplex PCR, and TCRdb's table has in-frame clones only and misses some. Of around 6,600 clones listed, under 90% are singletons. This sequence was found in a human donor with non-small cell lung cancer. Sequencing was performed on non-adjacent lung tissue. The V and J genes are TRBV7-9 and TRBJ1-3; the match to TRBD1 covers 8 bases. The CDR3 loop is CASTPGQGESTIYF. The CDR3, as DNA: TGTGCCAGCACCCCCGGACAGGGTGAATCCACCATATATTTT.